The clone carrying this TCR beta chain came up many times. Its antigen is currently unknown. This sample was included in a study of neurological immune-mediated disorders. V was clipped by 2 bases and J by 6 bases; unmatched bases: 9. Germline assignment: CDR1 DFQATT and CDR2 SNEGSKA (reference sequence). The CDR3 runs 14 residues. One entry per CDR3 protein results from TCRdb running MiXCR on the 5' RACE reads. In the table there are about 88,000 distinct CDR3 sequences, 3% to 4% of which are singletons. Study conclusions and caveats: A possible signature appeared as one related-CDR3 cluster, in which phylogenetic grouping placed the repertoires of 18 of 34 multiple sclerosis patients. Private repertoires in all groups were suggested, as expanded clones shared no CDR3 amino acid sequences across subjects. The level of TCR clonal expansion was highest in patients with HTLV-1-associated myelopathy and lowest in multiple sclerosis, where it fell below the level seen in healthy controls.

Material for sequencing was PBMCs. The source is a young woman with multiple sclerosis. The rearrangement uses TRBV20-1 and TRBJ2-7, with 8 bases aligning to TRBD2. This chain's CDR3 is CSARLAGGVGEQYF. The DNA of the CDR3 is TGCAGTGCTAGACTGGCGGGGGGCGTGGGCGAGCAGTACTTC.